These 4 T cell receptor beta chains were sequenced from one sample in a study of radiotherapy plus CTLA-4 blockade in lung cancer. The method was immunoSEQ multiplex PCR; TCRdb's version includes in-frame clones alone and lacks a portion of them. In the table there are about 14,000 clones, roughly 70% of which are singletons. Sequencing was performed on peripheral blood, taken from a patient treated with radiotherapy plus ipilimumab. The receptors originated from a human donor with non-small cell lung cancer whose response to radiotherapy plus ipilimumab could not be evaluated.

The genes are TRBV5-1 and TRBJ2-3; tentatively, D is TRBD2 (5 bases). V lost 3 bases to trimming and J lost 6 bases, with 11 bases between them. This CDR3 has 13 residues. In germline, CDR1 is SGHRS, CDR2 YFSETQ. CDR3 nucleotide sequence: TGCGCCAGCAGCTACGGACTCTGGGATACGCAGTATTTT. Amino acids: CASSYGLWDTQYF.

This clone has just a few counts. V and J are TRBV4-2 and TRBJ2-3; maybe TRBD1 (5 bases). The CDR3 consists of 13 residues. Per the germline V gene, CDR1 is LGHNA and CDR2 is YNFKEQ. The V end lost 6 bases, the J end lost 6 bases, and 13 bases lay between the germline ends. Here the CDR3 reads CASRTVSSDTQYF. CDR3 sequence (DNA): TGTGCCAGCAGGACAGTTTCATCCGATACGCAGTATTTT.

This clone is judged medium-sized (0.01 to 0.1%). This chain links TRBV5-8 with TRBJ1-2; 9 nucleotides match TRBD1. The CDR3 length is 16 residues. Germline-derived CDR1 and CDR2 are SGHTS and YDEGEE. V trimming: 1 base; J trimming: 4 bases; junction bases outside the gene matches: 8. DNA for the CDR3: TGTGCCAGCAGCTTGCCTCTAGGGACAGGGACCTATGGCTACACCTTC. Residues: CASSLPLGTGTYGYTF.

The V call is TRBV27, the J call TRBJ1-1; 7 bases are a match to TRBD1. Looked up from germline, CDR1 is MNHEY and CDR2 is SMNVEV (reference sequence). This CDR3 comprises 13 residues. V was clipped by 5 bases and J by 7 bases; unmatched bases: 7. CDR3 residues: CASSPRQGHEAFF. The CDR3 DNA reads TGTGCCAGCAGTCCCCGACAGGGACATGAAGCTTTCTTT.